Presented here are 10 T cell receptor beta chains from one specimen sequenced in a study of T cells in Graves' hyperthyroidism and ophthalmopathy. Authors of the study amplified TCR beta CDR3 regions from RNA transcripts. Carried out on the TCR CDR3, a first-round RT-PCR used the HTBI primer set. TCRdb passed the multiplex PCR reads through MiXCR, listing each CDR3 protein once. The sample holds about 600,000 distinct CDR3 sequences, 13% to 15% seen once. The source material was blood. The receptors stem from a woman between 45 and 65 years old with Graves' ophthalmopathy.

This clonotype has a handful of counts. This chain links TRBV4-3 with TRBJ2-1; D is ambiguous. CDR1 and CDR2 (germline): LGHNA, YSLEER. With 0 bases removed from V and 0 bases from J, the gap between germline ends came to 9 bases. The CDR3 is made up of 16 amino acids. This chain's CDR3 is CASSQDWISSYNEQFF. CDR3 nucleotide sequence: TGCGCCAGCAGCCAAGATTGGATTTCCTCCTACAATGAGCAGTTCTTC.

This clonotype has a count of ten or more. The chain carries TRBV11-1 and TRBJ2-1, with D unclear. The CDR3 consists of 11 residues. CDR1 is SGHAT and CDR2 is FQDESV in the germline V gene (reference sequence). V lost 3 bases, J lost 10 bases, and 7 bases lay in between. CDR3 in amino acids: CASSFVREQFF. The CDR3 nucleotides are TGTGCCAGCAGCTTCGTGAGAGAGCAGTTCTTC.

Ten or more counts support this clonotype. The chain links TRBV28 to TRBJ2-1, with 15 bases lining up with TRBD2. This CDR3 comprises 17 residues. Germline V lookup: CDR1 MDHEN, CDR2 SYDVKM. J gave up 5 bases and V 5 bases, and 7 bases lay outside the gene matches. Here the CDR3 DNA reads TGTGCCAGCAGTCCCTGGACTAGCGGGAGGGGCGACAATGAGCAGTTCTTC. This sequence encodes CASSPWTSGRGDNEQFF.

This clonotype was counted many times. The CDR3 here is CASSSGFGNQPQHF. The CDR3 DNA sequence: TGTGCCAGCAGTTCGGGGTTTGGCAATCAGCCCCAGCATTTT. V usage is TRBV27 and J usage is TRBJ1-5, with D uncertain. Trimming left V 4 bases short and J 2 bases short, with 9 bases between. The CDR3 runs 14 residues. CDR1 and CDR2 from the germline V gene are MNHEY and SMNVEV (reference sequence).

The chain uses TRBV20-1 and TRBJ2-1; 10 nucleotides align to TRBD2. CDR1 is DFQATT and CDR2 is SNEGSKA in the germline V gene (reference sequence). The CDR3 runs 16 residues. V gave up 3 bases and J gave up 5 bases; unmatched junction bases: 10. This chain's CDR3 is CSASNSGRAGDNEQFF. The DNA for the CDR3 is TGCAGTGCTAGTAACAGCGGGAGGGCCGGTGACAATGAGCAGTTCTTC.

This clonotype came up once. This chain connects TRBV6-5 to TRBJ1-2, with a possible D match to TRBD1 (6 bases). The CDR3 is made up of 13 amino acids. Trimming shortened V by 5 bases and J by 7 bases, and 14 bases separated the two germline ends. CDR1 and CDR2 (germline): MNHEY, SVGAGI. CDR3 DNA sequence: TGTGCCAGCAGTCACGCGACAGGTCCTGGCTACACCTTC. Translation gives CASSHATGPGYTF.

The sample holds many counts of this clonotype. The V call is TRBV20-1, the J call TRBJ2-1, with 12 bases matching TRBD1. Trimming cost V 0 bases and J 9 bases; bases outside gene matches: 12. Germline CDR1 reads DFQATT; CDR2 reads SNEGSKA (reference sequence). CDR3 length: 17 residues. The CDR3 loop reads CSARDLGGTGGMGEQFF. Written as DNA, the CDR3 is TGCAGTGCTAGAGATCTAGGGGGGACAGGGGGCATGGGTGAGCAGTTCTTC.

This clonotype was recorded many times. The CDR3 loop is CASSPRTEQFF. The CDR3 coding sequence is TGTGCCAGCAGCCCACGGACAGAGCAGTTCTTC. V gene TRBV11-2 combines with J gene TRBJ2-1; maybe TRBD1 (5 bases). This CDR3 is built from 11 residues. From germline, CDR1 is SGHAT and CDR2 FQNNGV. V was shortened by 5 bases and J by 10 bases, with 9 bases between the two germline ends.

This clonotype was found a few times. The DNA of the CDR3 is TGTGCCAGCAGTGTAGAGGGGGGGCCAGGACAGCCCCAGCATTTT. As protein: CASSVEGGPGQPQHF. The chain uses TRBV6-2 or TRBV6-3 and TRBJ1-5, with D perhaps matching TRBD1 (6 bases). This CDR3 spans 15 amino acids. CDR1 and CDR2 from the germline V gene are MNHEY and SVGEGT. V lost 5 bases and J lost 7, with 18 bases in between.

This clonotype was detected ten times or more. The V gene is TRBV13, the J gene TRBJ1-2; D is possibly TRBD1 (5 bases). The ends were cut back, 0 bases at V and 5 bases at J, with 13 bases in the middle. CDR1 is PRHDT and CDR2 is FYEKMQ in the germline V gene (reference sequence). This CDR3 region has 15 residues. The chain's CDR3 is CASSLGAGRSYGYTF. In nucleotides, the CDR3 is TGTGCCAGCAGCTTAGGCGCGGGACGGAGTTATGGCTACACCTTC.